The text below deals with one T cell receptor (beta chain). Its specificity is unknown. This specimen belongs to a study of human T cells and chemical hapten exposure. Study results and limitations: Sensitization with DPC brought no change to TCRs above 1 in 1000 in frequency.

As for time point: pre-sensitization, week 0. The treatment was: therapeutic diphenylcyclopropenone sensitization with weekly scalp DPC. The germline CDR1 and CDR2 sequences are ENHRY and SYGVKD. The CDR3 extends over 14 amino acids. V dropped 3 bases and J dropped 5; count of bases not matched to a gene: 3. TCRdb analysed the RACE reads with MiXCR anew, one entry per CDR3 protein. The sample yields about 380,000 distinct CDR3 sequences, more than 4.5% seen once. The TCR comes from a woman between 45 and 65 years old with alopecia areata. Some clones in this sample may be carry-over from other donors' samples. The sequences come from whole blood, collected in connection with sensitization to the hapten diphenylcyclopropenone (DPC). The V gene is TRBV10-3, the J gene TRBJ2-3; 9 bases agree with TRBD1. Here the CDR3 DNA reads TGTGCCATCAGTGAACAGGGGGCTGAAGATACGCAGTATTTT. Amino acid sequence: CAISEQGAEDTQYF.